Sequencing of this T cell receptor beta chain was carried out in a study of cytomegalovirus exposure and HLA in healthy donors. Study-level results: In an earlier analysis, in 620 or so donors, most V segments appeared productive either ~90% or ~30% of the time. In a later analysis, specific HLA alleles were associated with 15,000 to 20,000 TCR beta sequences at a 0.05 false discovery rate.

The CDR3 contains 16 residues. With V trimmed by 4 bases and J by 4 bases, 6 bases remained unmatched. Germline V gene lookup returns CDR1 SGHAT and CDR2 FQNNGV. PCR was performed using 60 Vbeta and 13 Jbeta primers. Sequencing used immunoSEQ multiplex PCR; TCRdb keeps in-frame clones, though not all of them. The table lists roughly 67,000 clones, 60% to 80% of them singletons, with under 9% in the top ten. About this clone itself: Its antigen is not identified.

J is TRBJ2-1 and V is TRBV11-2; 11 nucleotides line up with TRBD1. This sequence was found in a man between 60 and 70 years old in good health and CMV-seropositive. Sequencing was carried out using PBMCs. CDR3 nucleotide sequence: TGTGCCAGCAGCTCGGGGGGGGACAGGGGGTACAATGAGCAGTTCTTC. It specifies CASSSGGDRGYNEQFF.